The T cell receptor (beta chain) under discussion was sequenced for a study of shared clonotypes between healthy human individuals. Study-level background: The cohort comprised a couple of women and a few men. Their ages spanned 18 to 49 years.

The study's findings and limits: It was the non-shared clonotypes that had lower generation probabilities than clonotypes shared by all four donors. What naive subsets generally showed was a larger estimated richness than memory subsets showed.

This CDR3 has 16 residues. Germline assignment: CDR1 KGHSH and CDR2 LQKENI. Trimming took 4 bases from V and 8 from J, leaving 23 bases between them. Remarks on this clone: As yet, its antigen is unknown.

The donors were adults (healthy and HIV-negative) with no recent acute infections or vaccinations. Assay: immunoSEQ multiplex PCR; the TCRdb copy retains only in-frame clones and omits some. Of about 1.1 million clones listed, approximately 80% are singletons. The sequence derives from a man younger than 30 in good health. Some clones in this sample may be carry-over from other donors' samples. Sequencing was done on a sample of memory CD4+ T cells from PBMCs. Subset specified: CD45RA-negative fraction. The chain links TRBV18 to TRBJ1-2; D unclear. The CDR3 sequence: CASSLEAGRPAGGYTF. As DNA, the CDR3 is TGTGCCAGCTCACTGGAAGCAGGACGGCCGGCCGGAGGCTACACCTTC. The full variable domain, rest sourced from reference TRBV18 and TRBJ1-2, is NAGVMQNPRHLVRRRGQEARLRCSPMKGHSHVYWYRQLPEEGLKFMVYLQKENIIDESGMPKERFSAEFPKEGPSILRIQQVVRGDSAAYFCASSLEAGRPAGGYTFGSGTRLTVV.